This is a list of T cell receptor beta chains from one sample in a study of cytomegalovirus exposure and HLA in healthy donors. Assay used: immunoSEQ multiplex PCR; TCRdb lists only in-frame clones, some missing. The sample has hundreds of thousands of clones, 70% seen once. The specimen sequenced was PBMCs. Every receptor here comes from a man in his forties in good health and CMV-seropositive. Each CDR3 is given with its conserved first and last residue. The order of the fields is J gene, V gene, D gene, clone size, CDR3 protein, CDR3 DNA. A D gene is named only where the DNA matches it firmly. Clone sizes are given selectively: once, few, many, or a class where the clone is expanded.

TRBJ1-6 | TRBV27 | TRBD1 | NA | CASSSGQGWNSPLHF | TGTGCCAGCAGTTCTGGACAGGGATGGAATTCACCCCTCCACTTT
TRBJ2-5 | TRBV9 | NA | NA | CASSVAPLEETQYF | TGTGCCAGCAGCGTAGCCCCCCTCGAAGAGACCCAGTACTTC
TRBJ2-3 | TRBV18 | TRBD2 | NA | CASSPVKRGDLDTQYF | TGTGCCAGCTCACCAGTAAAGCGGGGGGACCTCGATACGCAGTATTTT
TRBJ1-6 | TRBV6-5 | TRBD1 | NA | CASGRDRGDSPLHF | TGTGCCAGCGGTAGGGACAGGGGAGATTCACCCCTCCACTTT
TRBJ2-3 | TRBV7-2 | TRBD2 | once | CASSLGVSGGLDTQYF | TGTGCCAGCAGCTTAGGTGTTAGCGGGGGGTTAGATACGCAGTATTTT
TRBJ1-2 | TRBV19 | NA | NA | CASSIPAGMDYGYTF | TGTGCCAGTAGTATCCCCGCAGGGATGGACTATGGCTACACCTTC
TRBJ2-7 | TRBV4-2 | TRBD1 | NA | CASSPSGQGVYEQYF | TGTGCCAGCAGCCCGTCGGGACAGGGGGTCTACGAGCAGTACTTC
TRBJ2-7 | TRBV28 | TRBD1 | NA | CASSTPGTGVYEQYF | TGTGCCAGCAGTACCCCCGGGACAGGGGTCTACGAGCAGTACTTC
TRBJ1-2 | TRBV7-8 | NA | NA | CASSPEGGYGYTF | TGTGCCAGCAGCCCAGAGGGTGGCTATGGCTACACCTTC
TRBJ1-5 | TRBV28 | TRBD1 | NA | CASSAGGYQPQHF | TGTGCCAGCAGTGCAGGGGGCTATCAGCCCCAGCATTTT
TRBJ1-2 | TRBV9 | NA | NA | CASSATRDGGYGYTF | TGTGCCAGCAGCGCGACCCGGGACGGGGGCTATGGCTACACCTTC
TRBJ1-6 | TRBV27 | NA | NA | CASNSKQGYNSPLHF | TGTGCCAGCAACAGCAAACAGGGATATAATTCACCCCTCCACTTT
TRBJ2-1 | TRBV4-2 | TRBD2 | few | CASSPQGLAGRQFF | TGTGCCAGCAGTCCTCAGGGACTAGCGGGGCGGCAGTTCTTC
TRBJ2-1 | TRBV6-6 | TRBD2 | NA | CASSGGGGAYNEQFF | TGTGCCAGCAGTGGGGGCGGGGGGGCGTACAATGAGCAGTTCTTC
TRBJ1-5 | TRBV28 | NA | NA | CASSITGTPKPQHF | TGTGCCAGCAGTATTACAGGGACACCTAAGCCCCAGCATTTT
TRBJ1-1 | TRBV7-9 | NA | NA | CASSRQRDSPGAFF | TGTGCCAGCAGCCGTCAACGGGACTCTCCGGGAGCTTTCTTT
TRBJ1-1 | TRBV28 | NA | NA | CASSAPGRWAEAFF | TGTGCCAGCAGTGCCCCCGGGAGGTGGGCTGAAGCTTTCTTT
TRBJ2-2 | TRBV11-2 | NA | NA | CASSWMGGANTGELFF | TGTGCCAGCAGCTGGATGGGGGGTGCGAACACCGGGGAGCTGTTTTTT
TRBJ1-6 | TRBV6-5 | NA | few | CASSYSRGYNSPLHF | TGTGCCAGCAGTTACTCTAGGGGTTATAATTCACCCCTCCACTTT
TRBJ1-5 | TRBV27 | NA | NA | CASSLSAGTQPQHF | TGTGCCAGCAGTTTATCGGCGGGCACTCAGCCCCAGCATTTT
TRBJ1-6 | TRBV7-9 | TRBD1 | once | CSSSPGTGAYNSPLHF | TGTTCCAGCAGCCCCGGGACAGGCGCCTATAATTCACCCCTCCACTTT
TRBJ2-7 | TRBV7-9 | TRBD1 | NA | CASSRQGSGEQYF | TGTGCCAGCAGTCGACAGGGGTCGGGTGAGCAGTACTTC
TRBJ2-3 | TRBV4-1 | NA | NA | CASSRQDSLDTQYF | TGCGCCAGCAGCCGACAGGACAGTTTAGATACGCAGTATTTT